This is a list of T cell receptor beta chains from one sample in a study of glioma-infiltrating T cells. One entry per CDR3 protein results from TCRdb running MiXCR on the multiplex PCR reads. The sample has tens of thousands of distinct CDR3 sequences, 23% seen once; the top ten hold over 5.5%. What was sequenced was glioma tissue, nonneoplastic brain tissue, or PBMCs (not recorded which). Source of these receptors: a human donor with low-grade glioma or glioblastoma, undergoing nonglioma brain surgery, or in good health (not recorded which). The CDR3 runs from the conserved cysteine through the conserved F or W. The order of the fields is clone size, J gene, CDR3 length, V gene, D gene, CDR3 DNA, CDR3 protein. D genes are given only for firm matches. Clone sizes are given selectively: once, few, many, or a class where the clone is expanded.

clone_size: many; j_call: TRBJ2-4; cdr3_length: 15; v_call: TRBV20-1; d_call: .; cdr3_nt: TGCAGTGCTAGACTCCCGGGACTAGCCAAAAACATTCAGTACTTC; cdr3_aa: CSARLPGLAKNIQYF
clone_size: .; j_call: TRBJ2-2; cdr3_length: 15; v_call: TRBV7-2; d_call: .; cdr3_nt: TGTGTCAGCAGCTTAGTGGACGGTAACACCGGGGAGCTGTTTTTT; cdr3_aa: CVSSLVDGNTGELFF
clone_size: many; j_call: TRBJ1-1; cdr3_length: 14; v_call: TRBV6-5; d_call: .; cdr3_nt: TGTGCCAGCAGTTACTCGAGATCCGGAAGTGAAGCTTTCTTT; cdr3_aa: CASSYSRSGSEAFF
clone_size: medium-sized; j_call: TRBJ2-1; cdr3_length: 14; v_call: TRBV6-1; d_call: TRBD2; cdr3_nt: TGTGCCAGCAGTTCACTAGCGGCCTACAATGAGCAGTTCTTC; cdr3_aa: CASSSLAAYNEQFF
clone_size: .; j_call: TRBJ2-1; cdr3_length: 11; v_call: TRBV3-1; d_call: TRBD1; cdr3_nt: TGTGCCAGCAGCCTACAGGGGGACCAGTTCTTC; cdr3_aa: CASSLQGDQFF
clone_size: .; j_call: TRBJ1-1; cdr3_length: 11; v_call: TRBV7-9; d_call: .; cdr3_nt: TGTGCCAGCAGCAGGGACCCTGAAGCTTTCTTT; cdr3_aa: CASSRDPEAFF
clone_size: .; j_call: TRBJ2-2; cdr3_length: 14; v_call: TRBV12-3/TRBV12-4; d_call: TRBD1; cdr3_nt: TGTGCCAGCAGTAGACAGGGGTACACCGGGGAGCTGTTTTTT; cdr3_aa: CASSRQGYTGELFF
clone_size: few; j_call: TRBJ2-2; cdr3_length: 16; v_call: TRBV11-2; d_call: TRBD1; cdr3_nt: TGTGCCAGCAGCCGCCTGCCAGGGGGCTCGGGCGGGGAGCTGTTTTTT; cdr3_aa: CASSRLPGGSGGELFF
clone_size: many; j_call: TRBJ1-2; cdr3_length: 14; v_call: TRBV2; d_call: TRBD1; cdr3_nt: TGTGCCAGCACCACTGGACAGGCTAACTATGGCTACACCTTC; cdr3_aa: CASTTGQANYGYTF
clone_size: many; j_call: TRBJ1-1; cdr3_length: 14; v_call: TRBV7-9; d_call: .; cdr3_nt: TGTGCCAGCAGCTTAGTAGGGGGGAACACTGAAGCTTTCTTT; cdr3_aa: CASSLVGGNTEAFF
clone_size: .; j_call: TRBJ2-1; cdr3_length: 16; v_call: TRBV12-3/TRBV12-4; d_call: .; cdr3_nt: TGTGCCAGCAGTTTACCCACCCTAGTGGGGGGCTCCGAGCAGTTCTTC; cdr3_aa: CASSLPTLVGGSEQFF
clone_size: .; j_call: TRBJ2-3; cdr3_length: 15; v_call: TRBV12-3/TRBV12-4; d_call: TRBD1; cdr3_nt: TGTGCCAGCAGCTTTCAGGGGGCCCGGACAGATACGCAGTATTTT; cdr3_aa: CASSFQGARTDTQYF
clone_size: medium-sized; j_call: TRBJ2-7; cdr3_length: 13; v_call: TRBV20-1; d_call: .; cdr3_nt: TGCAGTGCTATATCCGGACAGAGACGCGAGCAGTACTTC; cdr3_aa: CSAISGQRREQYF
clone_size: medium-sized; j_call: TRBJ2-5; cdr3_length: 11; v_call: TRBV19; d_call: .; cdr3_nt: TGTGCCAGTACCTCCTTGGGGCTCCAGTACTTC; cdr3_aa: CASTSLGLQYF
clone_size: few; j_call: TRBJ1-2; cdr3_length: 15; v_call: TRBV12-3/TRBV12-4; d_call: TRBD1; cdr3_nt: TGTGCCAGCAGTGCCAACACCCAGGGGGCGCGGGGCTACACCTTC; cdr3_aa: CASSANTQGARGYTF
clone_size: many; j_call: TRBJ2-1; cdr3_length: 14; v_call: TRBV20-1; d_call: .; cdr3_nt: TGCAGTGCTAGAGATGTGGAAGGCAGGAATGAGCAGTTCTTC; cdr3_aa: CSARDVEGRNEQFF
clone_size: .; j_call: TRBJ2-1; cdr3_length: 16; v_call: TRBV18; d_call: TRBD2; cdr3_nt: TGTGCCAGCTCACCGGTAGTAGCGGGGGGGAGGAATGAGCAGTTCTTC; cdr3_aa: CASSPVVAGGRNEQFF
clone_size: few; j_call: TRBJ1-1; cdr3_length: 16; v_call: TRBV24-1; d_call: .; cdr3_nt: TGTGCCACTCTTCTTCGACCCGGGACGGCGAACACTGAAGCTTTCTTT; cdr3_aa: CATLLRPGTANTEAFF
clone_size: few; j_call: TRBJ1-5; cdr3_length: 14; v_call: TRBV7-9; d_call: .; cdr3_nt: TGTGCCAGCAGCTTGGGGGGGACCTATCGGCCCCAGCATTTT; cdr3_aa: CASSLGGTYRPQHF
clone_size: many; j_call: TRBJ2-1; cdr3_length: 11; v_call: TRBV20-1; d_call: .; cdr3_nt: TGCAGTGCTAGTCGGCGCAATGAGCAGTTCTTC; cdr3_aa: CSASRRNEQFF
clone_size: .; j_call: TRBJ2-1; cdr3_length: 11; v_call: TRBV18; d_call: .; cdr3_nt: TGTGCCAGCTCGGATAGGTATGAGCAGTCCTTC; cdr3_aa: CASSDRYEQSF
clone_size: many; j_call: TRBJ2-1; cdr3_length: 15; v_call: TRBV6-5; d_call: TRBD2; cdr3_nt: TGTGCCAGCAGTTACGCCGGGACTAGCGCGAATGAGCAGTTCTTC; cdr3_aa: CASSYAGTSANEQFF
clone_size: few; j_call: TRBJ1-2; cdr3_length: 14; v_call: TRBV14; d_call: .; cdr3_nt: TGTGCCAGCAGCCGCCCCCAAGGGGTGGGCGGCTACACCTTC; cdr3_aa: CASSRPQGVGGYTF
clone_size: .; j_call: TRBJ1-2; cdr3_length: 17; v_call: TRBV28; d_call: TRBD1; cdr3_nt: TGTGCCAGCAGTCAGGGTGGGACAGCAACGTTTAACTATGGCTACACCTTC; cdr3_aa: CASSQGGTATFNYGYTF